The 3 T cell receptor beta chains below come from one sample, sequenced in a study of cytomegalovirus exposure and HLA in healthy donors. The primer mix had 60 Vbeta and 13 Jbeta primers. The table came from immunoSEQ multiplex PCR; TCRdb's copy has only in-frame clones and leaves some out. The repertoire holds some 180,000 clones, with just over 75% as singletons. Sequencing was carried out using PBMCs. The origin of the receptors is a young man in good health and CMV-seronegative.

This clone has more than one count but fewer than ten. This chain connects TRBV7-2 to TRBJ2-1; TRBD2 agrees at 11 bases. Trimming cost V 2 bases and J 3 bases; bases outside gene matches: 3. The CDR3 is 16 amino acids. Germline V lookup: CDR1 SGHTA, CDR2 FQGNSA. The CDR3 is CASSLPGLAGYNEQFF. For the CDR3, the DNA is TGTGCCAGCAGCTTACCCGGACTAGCGGGCTACAATGAGCAGTTCTTC. The complete variable domain, with remaining parts taken from reference TRBV7-2 and TRBJ2-1, reads GAGVSQSPSNKVTEKGKDVELRCDPISGHTALYWYRQSLGQGLEFLIYFQGNSAPDKSGLPSDRFSAERTGGSVSTLTIQRTQQEDSAVYLCASSLPGLAGYNEQFFGPGTRLTVL.

This chain uses TRBV4-1 with TRBJ2-5, with TRBD2 identical over 12 bases. The CDR3 is made up of 16 amino acids. The germline V gene has CDR1 MGHRA and CDR2 YSYEKL. With V trimmed by 3 bases and J by 5 bases, 7 bases remained unmatched. This CDR3 is CASSHPGLAGTETQYF. The DNA for the CDR3 is TGCGCCAGCAGCCATCCTGGACTAGCGGGAACGGAGACCCAGTACTTC.

The chain employs TRBV19 and TRBJ2-7; D ambiguous. The CDR3 has 12 residues. Per germline, CDR1 LNHDA and CDR2 SQIVND (reference sequence). The germline V and J ends were trimmed by 5 bases and 2 bases, with 7 bases remaining between them. Here the CDR3 reads CASSGVAYEQYF. The CDR3 DNA reads TGTGCCAGTAGTGGAGTGGCCTACGAGCAGTACTTC.